This TCR beta chain was captured in a study of blood T cell repertoires in COVID-19. The overall study: Samples of COVID-19 (acute and convalescent) were obtained from the United States, Italy and Spain. Sample material is recorded as cDNA or gDNA derived from T cells, B-cell-depleted T cells, or PBMCs.

Germline lookup yields CDR1 LGHNA and CDR2 YNFKEQ. The CDR3 is 15 amino acids. Trimming stripped 3 bases from V and 4 bases from J, with 15 bases between. Assay: immunoSEQ multiplex PCR; the TCRdb copy retains only in-frame clones and omits some. This sample has a few hundred thousand clones; roughly 88% occur once, and the top ten carry around 1.6%. Followed over time, Seattle patients had been enrolled while infection was active. The sample taken for sequencing was peripheral blood. The clonotype was recovered from a woman aged 25 to 45 with COVID-19, enrolled during active disease. The rearrangement joins TRBV4-2 to TRBJ1-2, with D unclear. In DNA form, the CDR3 reads TGTGCCAGCAGCCAGGGCGTTTCTGACCTCTATGGCTACACCTTC. The encoded protein is CASSQGVSDLYGYTF.